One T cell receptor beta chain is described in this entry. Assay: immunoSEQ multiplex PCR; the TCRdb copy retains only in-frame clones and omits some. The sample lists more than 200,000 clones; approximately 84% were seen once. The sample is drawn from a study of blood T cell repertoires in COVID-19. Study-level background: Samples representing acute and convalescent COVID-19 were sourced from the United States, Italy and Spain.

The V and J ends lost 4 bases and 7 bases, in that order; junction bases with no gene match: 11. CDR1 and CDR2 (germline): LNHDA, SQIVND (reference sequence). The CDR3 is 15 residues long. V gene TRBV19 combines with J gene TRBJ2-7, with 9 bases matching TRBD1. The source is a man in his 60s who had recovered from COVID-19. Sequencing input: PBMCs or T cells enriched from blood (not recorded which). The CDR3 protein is CASSKRDRAMGEQYF. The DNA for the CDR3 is TGTGCCAGTAGTAAGAGGGACAGGGCGATGGGTGAGCAGTACTTC.